This TCR beta chain came from a study of tumor-infiltrating lymphocytes in primary liver carcinoma. Findings of the study overall: The use of bulk unsorted samples meant that CD4+ and CD8+ repertoires were not compared. Compared with tumor region pairs, tumor-adjacent and tumor-blood pairs overlapped less.

A primer in the constant region served to generate TCR beta cDNA from about 480 ng of total RNA. It was through three nested multiplex PCR rounds of slightly modified ARM-PCR that TCR beta libraries arose. Primers for the first two PCR rounds were TRBV1-TRBV30 forward primers and a C-beta reverse primer (roughly 10 cycles per round). TCRdb itself ran the multiplex PCR reads through MiXCR, one entry per CDR3 protein. The sample consists of about 200,000 distinct CDR3 sequences, about 65% of them appearing once. Germline DNA was also extracted, while the blood RNA originated from unsorted whole blood. Patients were chronically HBV-infected and treatment-naive. Of note for this clonotype: Its specificity is unknown.

V shed 8 bases and J 4 bases; nucleotides not matched to a gene: 11. Germline loops: CDR1 SGHAT, CDR2 FQNNGV. CDR3 length equals 15 residues. The chain is built from TRBV11-2 and TRBJ1-1; 9 bases line up with TRBD1. Sequences were obtained from peripheral blood. This clonotype was sampled from a woman in her sixties with primary liver carcinoma and hepatitis B virus infection. The CDR3 reads CASYLVVTGGTEAFF. The CDR3 nucleotides read TGTGCCAGCTACTTAGTCGTGACAGGGGGCACTGAAGCTTTCTTT.